The 6 T cell receptor beta chains presented below share a single source sample, sequenced in a study of cytomegalovirus exposure and HLA in healthy donors. Amplification used 60 Vbeta primers and 13 Jbeta primers. Generated by immunoSEQ multiplex PCR, the TCRdb table keeps only in-frame clones and is missing some. The table lists fewer than 90,000 clones, about 85% of them singletons, with 14% to 15% in the top ten. Source material: PBMCs. The source of these receptors is a woman aged 35 to 49 in good health and CMV-seropositive.

V is TRBV27 and J is TRBJ1-5; tentative D call: TRBD1 (6 bases). Germline V gene sequence: CDR1 MNHEY, CDR2 SMNVEV (reference sequence). The CDR3 sequence is 13 residues long. Trimming took off 6 bases at V and 5 bases at J, with 11 bases between the two ends. CDR3 sequence reads: CASSTTGYQPQHF. The CDR3 DNA sequence: TGTGCCAGCAGCACCACAGGGTATCAGCCCCAGCATTTT.

V usage is TRBV5-1 and J usage is TRBJ2-7, with TRBD2 as a possible D gene (5 bases). The V gene lost 4 bases and the J gene lost 4 bases, with 18 bases spanning the gap. This CDR3 has 15 amino acids. CDR1 and CDR2 from the germline V gene are SGHRS and YFSETQ. The CDR3 here is CASSLDGNRPYEQYF. The CDR3 DNA sequence: TGCGCCAGCAGCCTGGACGGGAATCGGCCTTACGAGCAGTACTTC.

The J gene is TRBJ2-5, the V gene TRBV6-5; 7 nucleotides align to TRBD2. CDR3 length equals 14 residues. V lost 8 bases, J lost 4 bases, and 10 bases stayed unmatched. Germline V lookup: CDR1 MNHEY, CDR2 SVGAGI. CDR3 sequence: CASSEPREVETQYF. CDR3 coding DNA: TGTGCCAGCTCGGAACCCCGGGAGGTAGAGACCCAGTACTTC.

The chain has TRBV2 and TRBJ1-1; D uncertain. V was trimmed by 3 bases and J by 3 bases, leaving 5 bases between them. Per the germline V gene, CDR1 is SNHLY and CDR2 is FYNNEI. The CDR3 runs 12 residues. The DNA for the CDR3 is TGTGCCAGCAGTGACCTTCACACTGAAGCTTTCTTT. Translated: CASSDLHTEAFF.

In this sample, this clone turned up once. This chain joins TRBV28 and TRBJ1-1; no clear D gene. CDR3 length: 14 residues. The germline V gene has CDR1 MDHEN and CDR2 SYDVKM. The ends were cut back, 1 base at V and 2 bases at J, with 8 bases in the middle. In DNA form, the CDR3 reads TGTGCCAGCAGTTTATCCAACAGCAACACTGAAGCTTTCTTT. This codes for CASSLSNSNTEAFF.

The chain couples TRBV6-5 to TRBJ1-1; tentatively, D is TRBD1 (5 bases). The CDR3 spans 13 residues. The V gene's germline CDR1 is MNHEY and CDR2 SVGAGI. Trimming left V 6 bases short and J 3 bases short, with 11 bases between. CDR3 DNA: TGTGCCAGCAGGGCGACGGGGGACACTGAAGCTTTCTTT. Protein product: CASRATGDTEAFF.